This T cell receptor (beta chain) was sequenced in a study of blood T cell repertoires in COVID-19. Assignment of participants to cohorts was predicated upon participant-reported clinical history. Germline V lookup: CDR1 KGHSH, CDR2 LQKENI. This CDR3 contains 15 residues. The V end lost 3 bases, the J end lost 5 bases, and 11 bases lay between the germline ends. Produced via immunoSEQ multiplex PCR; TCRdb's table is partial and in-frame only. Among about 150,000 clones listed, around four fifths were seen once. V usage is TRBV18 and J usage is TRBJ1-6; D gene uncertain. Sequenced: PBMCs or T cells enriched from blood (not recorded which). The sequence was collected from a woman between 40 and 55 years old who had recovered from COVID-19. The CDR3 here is CASSPTSQNNSPLHF. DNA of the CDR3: TGTGCCAGCTCACCGACCTCACAGAATAATTCACCCCTCCACTTT.